This T cell receptor (beta chain) was captured by sequencing in a study of beta chain features in type 1 diabetes listed by TCRdb under 2018. Context from the whole study: Patients and healthy donors did not differ in mean age, gender distribution, total cell number or subset yield. The study compared the TCRB repertoires of sorted circulating CD4+ T cell subsets in recently diagnosed type 1 diabetes patients with those in matched healthy donors. Regulatory and stem cell-like memory subsets were obtained from only 8 patients and roughly eight healthy donors, while naive and central memory subsets were obtained from all 30 or so donors. Across all samples, some 110,000,000 sorted cells were examined, and cell number per subset correlated strongly with RNA yield. Study-level results and caveats: Because cDNA rather than genomic DNA was sequenced, highly expressing activated cells could have been over-represented, although no difference in activation and CD3 levels was found between groups. PCR may preferentially amplify shorter templates, but because patient and control samples were amplified and corrected together, any resulting skew would affect both groups equally. A moderate but significant shortening of TCRB CDR3 length was observed in type 1 diabetes patients in all four CD4+ subsets. Patients with type 1 diabetes made fewer insertions and deleted more nucleotides at VDJ recombination sites, implying thymic rearrangement abnormalities. Naive, central memory and regulatory TCRB repertoires appeared to be more similar among patients than among healthy donors. Only small numbers of individuals were included in the HLA sub-analyses, which left unresolved whether HLA type had any influence on TCRB rearrangement.

The entire isolated RNA was reverse transcribed using the High Capacity cDNA Reverse Transcription Kit, and thus expressed TCRB transcripts were sequenced. Deep immunoSEQ sequencing was applied to naive, central memory and regulatory T cell samples, giving an average of about 3.6 million total reads per sample. After sorted cells were lysed in RLT buffer, RNA was extracted with DNase-treated RNeasy Micro or Mini kits, with the choice depending on cell number. Each cell subset was processed on its own to prevent cross-contamination, while patient and healthy donor samples were processed together. The immunoSEQ multiplex PCR was used to amplify TCRB sequences from cDNA, yielding 87-bp fragments that span the CDR3 region. Sequencing of the amplicons was done on the Illumina HiSeq platform. The paper's data handling went like this. PCR bias was computationally corrected using synthetic template baselines, reads within Hamming distance 2 were collapsed, and singletons that could not be merged were discarded. Reads were aligned against IMGT so that V, D and J genes, CDR3 length and insertions or deletions at six rearrangement sites could be assigned. Clonotype counts were normalized to sorted cell number within each subset before computing true diversity and Gini coefficients with the tcR R package. The overlap coefficient, calculated on TCRB nucleotide sequences, was used to quantify repertoire sharing. Out-of-frame TCRB sequences from naive cells were analyzed to stand in for the pre-selection repertoire. TCRdb's version of the immuneACCESS table is confined to in-frame rearrangements and falls short of the full clone set. An unresolved V gene accounts for under half of the shortfall where checked; the remainder is of unknown origin. V, J and clone size are those of that table, while D and trimming were read from the DNA. This sample gives 360,000 or so clones in total; around 20% of them show up just once. Of the sample, 0.044% falls within the top ten clones.

In the case of this clone: Its binding antigen is unknown. The sample holds no much larger clone one base away, and base qualities are not on file.

From a lookup of the germline V gene (reference sequence), CDR1 and CDR2 are SEHNR and FQNEAQ. Trimming removed 5 bases from V and 0 bases from J, leaving 17 bases between the germline ends. The CDR3 contains 16 residues, cysteine and phenylalanine counted. Only the CDR3 DNA stays, 48 bases, in frame from base 1. Each donor gave one peripheral blood draw, averaging around 120 mL, which was collected into heparinised tubes. A BD FACSAria II and a panel including CD45RO, CCR7, CD25, CD127, CD95 and CD27 were used to sort naive, central memory, regulatory and stem cell-like memory CD4+ T cells. Purity was above 95% for every sorted population. PBMCs were isolated right away by Lymphoprep density gradient centrifugation and were stained directly, without culture. So that batch effects would be minimized, each experiment stained and sorted samples in pairs, pairing one healthy donor with one patient.

The source is a woman in her late teens or twenties in good health. Sequencing used naive CD4+ T cells from blood. In the paper's terms, the cell subset or site label means: true naive CD4+ T cells. The V and J genes are TRBV7-9 and TRBJ2-7, with a weak D call of TRBD1 (5 bases match). The CDR3 amino acid sequence is: CASSPLRQTASYEQYF. The sequence in DNA is TGTGCCAGCAGCCCACTTAGACAGACAGCCTCCTACGAGCAGTACTTC.